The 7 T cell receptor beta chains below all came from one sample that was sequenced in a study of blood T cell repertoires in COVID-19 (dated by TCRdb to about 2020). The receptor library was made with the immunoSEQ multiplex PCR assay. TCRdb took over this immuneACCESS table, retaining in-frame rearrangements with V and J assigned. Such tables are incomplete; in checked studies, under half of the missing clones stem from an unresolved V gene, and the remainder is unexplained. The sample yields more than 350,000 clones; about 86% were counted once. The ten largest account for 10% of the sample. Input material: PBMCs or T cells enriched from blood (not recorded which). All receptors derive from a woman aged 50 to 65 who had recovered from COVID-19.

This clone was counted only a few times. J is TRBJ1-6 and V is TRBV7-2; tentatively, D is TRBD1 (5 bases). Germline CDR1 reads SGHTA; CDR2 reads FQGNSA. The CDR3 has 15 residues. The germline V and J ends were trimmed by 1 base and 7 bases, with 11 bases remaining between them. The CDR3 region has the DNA TGTGCCAGCAGCTTAGAAGCAGGGCCGAATTCACCCCTCCACTTT. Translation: CASSLEAGPNSPLHF. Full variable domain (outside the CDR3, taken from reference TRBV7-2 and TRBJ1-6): GAGVSQSPSNKVTEKGKDVELRCDPISGHTALYWYRQSLGQGLEFLIYFQGNSAPDKSGLPSDRFSAERTGGSVSTLTIQRTQQEDSAVYLCASSLEAGPNSPLHFGNGTRLTVT.

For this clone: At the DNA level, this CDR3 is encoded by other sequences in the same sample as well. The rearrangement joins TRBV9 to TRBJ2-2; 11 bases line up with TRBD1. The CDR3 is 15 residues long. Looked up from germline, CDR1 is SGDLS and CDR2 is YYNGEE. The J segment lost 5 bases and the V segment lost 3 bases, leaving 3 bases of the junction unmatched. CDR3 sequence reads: CASSAGQGATGELFF. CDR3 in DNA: TGTGCCAGCAGCGCCGGACAGGGGGCGACCGGGGAGCTGTTTTTT.

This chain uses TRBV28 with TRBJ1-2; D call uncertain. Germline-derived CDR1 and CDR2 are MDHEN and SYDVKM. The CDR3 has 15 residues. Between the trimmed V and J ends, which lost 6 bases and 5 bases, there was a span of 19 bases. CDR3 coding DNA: TGTGCCAGCAGCTCTGCCCGGGATTACCGATATGGCTACACCTTC. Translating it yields CASSSARDYRYGYTF.

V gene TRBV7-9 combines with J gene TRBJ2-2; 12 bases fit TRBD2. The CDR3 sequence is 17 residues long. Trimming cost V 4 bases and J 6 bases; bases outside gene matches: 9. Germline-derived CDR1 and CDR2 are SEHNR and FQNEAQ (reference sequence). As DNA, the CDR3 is TGTGCCAGCAGCTATACAACTCTAGCGGGGGGGCCCGGGGAGCTGTTTTTT. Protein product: CASSYTTLAGGPGELFF.

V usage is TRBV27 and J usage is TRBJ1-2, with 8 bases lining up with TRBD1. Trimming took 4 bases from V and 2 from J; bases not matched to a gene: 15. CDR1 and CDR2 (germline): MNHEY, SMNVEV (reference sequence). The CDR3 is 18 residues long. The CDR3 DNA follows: TGTGCCAGCAGTTCCCTCGACTCCCGGGACAGGAGAAACTATGGCTACACCTTC. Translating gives CASSSLDSRDRRNYGYTF.

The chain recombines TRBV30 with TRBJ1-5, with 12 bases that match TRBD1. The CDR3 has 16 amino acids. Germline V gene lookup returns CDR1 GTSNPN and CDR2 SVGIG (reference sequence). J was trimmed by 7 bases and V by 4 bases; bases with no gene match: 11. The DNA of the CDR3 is TGTGCCTGGAAAAATTCGGGACAGGGGGCAGGGCAGCCCCAGCATTTT. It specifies CAWKNSGQGAGQPQHF.

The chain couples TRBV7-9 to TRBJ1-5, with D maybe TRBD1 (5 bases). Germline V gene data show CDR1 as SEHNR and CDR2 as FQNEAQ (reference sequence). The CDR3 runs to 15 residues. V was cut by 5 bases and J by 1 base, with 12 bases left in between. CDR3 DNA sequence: TGTGCCAGCAGCCTGGGGCAGTCGAGCAATCAGCCCCAGCATTTT. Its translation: CASSLGQSSNQPQHF.